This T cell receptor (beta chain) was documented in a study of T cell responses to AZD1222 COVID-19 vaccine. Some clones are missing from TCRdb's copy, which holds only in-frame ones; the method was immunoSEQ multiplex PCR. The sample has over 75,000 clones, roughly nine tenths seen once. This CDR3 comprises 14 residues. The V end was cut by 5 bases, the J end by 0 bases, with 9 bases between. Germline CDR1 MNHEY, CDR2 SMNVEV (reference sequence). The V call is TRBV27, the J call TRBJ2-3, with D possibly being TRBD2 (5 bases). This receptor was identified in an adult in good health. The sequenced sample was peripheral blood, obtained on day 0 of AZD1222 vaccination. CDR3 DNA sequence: TGTGCCAGCAGTCTAGGCGGGAGCACAGATACGCAGTATTTT. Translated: CASSLGGSTDTQYF.